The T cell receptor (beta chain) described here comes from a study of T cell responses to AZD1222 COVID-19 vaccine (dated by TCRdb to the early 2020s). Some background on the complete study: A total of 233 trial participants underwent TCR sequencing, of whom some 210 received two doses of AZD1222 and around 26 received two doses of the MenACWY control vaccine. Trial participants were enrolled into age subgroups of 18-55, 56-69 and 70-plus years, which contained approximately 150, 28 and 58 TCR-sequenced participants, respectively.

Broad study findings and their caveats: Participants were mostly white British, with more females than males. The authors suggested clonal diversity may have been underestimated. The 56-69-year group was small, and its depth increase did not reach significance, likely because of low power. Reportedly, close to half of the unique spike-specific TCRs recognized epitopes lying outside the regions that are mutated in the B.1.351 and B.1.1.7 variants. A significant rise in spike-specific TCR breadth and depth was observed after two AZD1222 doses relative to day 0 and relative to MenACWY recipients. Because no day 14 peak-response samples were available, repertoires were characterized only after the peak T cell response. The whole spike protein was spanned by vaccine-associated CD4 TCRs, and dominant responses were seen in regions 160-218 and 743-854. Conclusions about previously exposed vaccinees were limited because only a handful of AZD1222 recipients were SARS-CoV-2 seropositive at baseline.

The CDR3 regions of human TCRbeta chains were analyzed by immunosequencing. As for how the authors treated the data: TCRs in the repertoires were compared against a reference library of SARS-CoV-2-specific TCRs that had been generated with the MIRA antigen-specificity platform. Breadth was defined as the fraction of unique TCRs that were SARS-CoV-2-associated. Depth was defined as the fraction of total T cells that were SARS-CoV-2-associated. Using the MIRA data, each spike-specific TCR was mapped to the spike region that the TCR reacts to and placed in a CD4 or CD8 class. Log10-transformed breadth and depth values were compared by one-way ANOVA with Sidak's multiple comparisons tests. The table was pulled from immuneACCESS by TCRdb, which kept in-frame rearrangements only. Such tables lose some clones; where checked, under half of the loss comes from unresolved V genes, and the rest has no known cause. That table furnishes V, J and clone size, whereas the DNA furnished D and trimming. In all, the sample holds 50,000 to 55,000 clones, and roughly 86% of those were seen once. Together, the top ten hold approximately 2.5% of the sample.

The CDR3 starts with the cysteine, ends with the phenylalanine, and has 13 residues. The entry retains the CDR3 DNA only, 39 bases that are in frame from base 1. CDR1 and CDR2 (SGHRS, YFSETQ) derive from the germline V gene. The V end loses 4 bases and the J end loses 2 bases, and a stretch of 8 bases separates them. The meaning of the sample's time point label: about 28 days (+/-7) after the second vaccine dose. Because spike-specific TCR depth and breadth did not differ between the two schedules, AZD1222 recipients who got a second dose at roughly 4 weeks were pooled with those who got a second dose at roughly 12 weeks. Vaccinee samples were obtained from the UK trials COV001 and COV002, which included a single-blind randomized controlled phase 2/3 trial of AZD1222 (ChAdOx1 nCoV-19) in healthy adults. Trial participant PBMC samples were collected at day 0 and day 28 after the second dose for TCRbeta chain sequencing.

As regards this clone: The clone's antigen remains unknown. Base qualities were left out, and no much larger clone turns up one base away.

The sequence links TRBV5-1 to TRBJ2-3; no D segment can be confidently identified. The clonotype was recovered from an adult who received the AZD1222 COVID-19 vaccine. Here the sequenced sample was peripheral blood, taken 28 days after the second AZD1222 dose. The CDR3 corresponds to CASSQPYTDTQYF. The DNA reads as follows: TGCGCCAGCAGCCAACCTTACACAGATACGCAGTATTTT.